These 29 T cell receptor beta chains originate from one sample sequenced in a study of cytomegalovirus exposure and HLA in healthy donors. With 60 Vbeta and 13 Jbeta primers, the PCR was carried out. TCRdb's copy holds only in-frame clones and misses some; the assay was immunoSEQ multiplex PCR. Here the sample spans approximately 150,000 clones, roughly four fifths being singletons. Specimen: PBMCs. The receptor source for this set is a male donor in good health and CMV-seronegative.

Concerning this clone itself: The sample holds other DNA sequences that translate to the same CDR3. The chain recombines TRBV9 with TRBJ2-2; TRBD2 aligns across 7 bases. CDR3 length: 16 residues. V lost 0 bases, J lost 1 base, and 3 bases stayed unmatched. The germline V gene has CDR1 SGDLS and CDR2 YYNGEE. CDR3 nucleotide sequence: TGTGCCAGCAGCGTAGTCGCTAGCGGGAACACCGGGGAGCTGTTTTTT. Translating gives CASSVVASGNTGELFF.

J is TRBJ2-3 and V is TRBV4-1; D is undetermined. V lost 1 base to trimming and J lost 0 bases, with 14 bases between them. This CDR3 spans 17 amino acids. Germline values: CDR1 MGHRA, CDR2 YSYEKL. In DNA, the CDR3 is TGCGCCAGCAGCCAAGTCGTGATCGCGGTTAGCACAGATACGCAGTATTTT. This translates into CASSQVVIAVSTDTQYF.

The chain joins TRBV5-4 to TRBJ2-7; TRBD2 matches 10 bases. Germline-derived CDR1 and CDR2 are SGHNT and YYREEE (reference sequence). J lost 3 bases, V lost 3 bases, and 6 bases had no gene match. The CDR3 contains 15 residues. The DNA of the CDR3 is TGTGCCAGCAGCTGGGCCCTAGCGGGAGTCTACGAGCAGTACTTC. Its protein is CASSWALAGVYEQYF.

This clone was picked up one time. The V call is TRBV7-3, the J call TRBJ2-1; TRBD1 aligns across 9 bases. The CDR3 totals 12 residues. CDR1 is SGHTA, CDR2 FQGTGA, per germline. J was trimmed by 13 bases and V by 5 bases; bases with no gene match: 6. The chain's CDR3 is CASSTGQGPQFF. CDR3 in DNA: TGTGCCAGCAGCACCGGACAGGGGCCTCAGTTCTTC.

The chain employs TRBV5-1 and TRBJ2-7; the D gene is possibly TRBD2 (6 bases). The germline V gene has CDR1 SGHRS and CDR2 YFSETQ. Between the trimmed V and J ends, which lost 4 bases and 5 bases, there was a span of 19 bases. The CDR3 runs to 15 residues. The CDR3 DNA reads TGCGCCAGCAGCCCCGGAGGGGCCCAAGCCGACGAGCAGTACTTC. Translating it yields CASSPGGAQADEQYF.

The J gene is TRBJ2-2, the V gene TRBV11-3, with D perhaps TRBD2 (6 bases). Trimming took off 10 bases at V and 3 bases at J, with 15 bases between the two ends. Germline assignment: CDR1 SGHNT and CDR2 YENEEA. CDR3 size: 14 residues. CDR3 in amino acids: CATSPGLDTGELFF. The CDR3 DNA sequence: TGTGCCACCTCACCGGGACTCGACACCGGGGAGCTGTTTTTT.

The rearrangement links TRBV18 to TRBJ2-7; 13 bases line up with TRBD2. CDR1 and CDR2 from the germline V gene are KGHSH and LQKENI. Trimming removed 3 bases from V and 6 bases from J; junction bases left unmatched: 5. This CDR3 comprises 15 residues. CDR3 bases: TGTGCCAGCTCACCCGGACTAGCGGGAGATCTCGAGCAGTACTTC. Translated: CASSPGLAGDLEQYF.

The V and J genes are TRBV28 and TRBJ2-7, with TRBD2 matching over 7 bases. This CDR3 spans 13 amino acids. J was trimmed by 5 bases and V by 6 bases; bases with no gene match: 7. Germline V lookup: CDR1 MDHEN, CDR2 SYDVKM. CDR3 residues: CASSAGRTDEQYF. The CDR3 DNA reads TGTGCCAGCAGCGCCGGGAGGACGGACGAGCAGTACTTC.

The chain carries TRBV27 and TRBJ2-3; 9 bases are a match to TRBD1. Germline CDR1 and CDR2: MNHEY and SMNVEV (reference sequence). This CDR3 spans 17 amino acids. Trimming cost V 6 bases and J 2 bases; bases outside gene matches: 12. This chain's CDR3 is CASRGQGKVELTDTQYF. CDR3 DNA: TGTGCCAGCAGGGGACAGGGAAAAGTCGAACTCACAGATACGCAGTATTTT.

Comment on this clone: Other DNA sequences from this sample encode an identical CDR3 as well. The CDR3 sequence is CASSLAGGSGEQFF. CDR3 in DNA: TGTGCCAGCAGCTTGGCCGGCGGATCGGGTGAGCAGTTCTTC. The chain recombines TRBV5-4 with TRBJ2-1; D gene ambiguous. V was cut by 0 bases and J by 9 bases, with 13 bases left in between. The CDR3 runs to 14 residues. The germline gives CDR1 SGHNT, CDR2 YYREEE (reference sequence).

The J gene is TRBJ1-5, the V gene TRBV28; a possible D gene is TRBD1 (6 bases). CDR1 is MDHEN, CDR2 SYDVKM, per germline. The ends were cut back, 7 bases at V and 6 bases at J, with 16 bases in the middle. This CDR3 comprises 14 residues. CDR3 sequence (DNA): TGTGCCAGCAAGGGGGGGTCGGCGGGTCAGCCCCAGCATTTT. It is translated as CASKGGSAGQPQHF.

This clone was seen a few times. The chain is built from TRBV5-4 and TRBJ2-1; the D is unclear. This CDR3 region has 12 residues. The V end lost 3 bases, the J end lost 5 bases, and 6 bases lay between the germline ends. Germline CDR1 SGHNT, CDR2 YYREEE (reference sequence). The CDR3: CASSSPDNEQFF. Here the CDR3 DNA reads TGTGCCAGCAGCTCGCCAGACAATGAGCAGTTCTTC.

This clone was seen once. This chain joins TRBV6-5 and TRBJ1-2; D gene ambiguous. The CDR3 sequence is 14 residues long. Trimming removed 1 base from V and 4 bases from J, with 10 bases in between. Germline V CDR1 and CDR2: MNHEY, SVGAGI. The CDR3 DNA reads TGTGCCAGCAGTTACTTGGCAGGCTCCTATGGCTACACCTTC. This codes for CASSYLAGSYGYTF.

The rearrangement joins TRBV5-1 to TRBJ2-1; 7 nucleotides line up with TRBD2. Germline loops: CDR1 SGHRS, CDR2 YFSETQ. Germline trimming cut 4 bases from V and 2 bases from J; bases unmatched to any gene: 9. The CDR3 consists of 16 residues. The CDR3, as DNA: TGCGCCAGCAGCGAGAGACTAGCCGACGCCTACAATGAGCAGTTCTTC. Its translation is CASSERLADAYNEQFF.

CDR3 coding DNA: TGTGCCAGCAGACTAGTCATAACAGATACGCAGTATTTT. It yields the protein CASRLVITDTQYF. The chain recombines TRBV6-5 with TRBJ2-3; D might be TRBD2 (5 bases). The V gene's germline CDR1 is MNHEY and CDR2 SVGAGI. The V and J ends lost 6 bases and 3 bases respectively, with 10 bases between them. This CDR3 has 13 residues.

The chain is built from TRBV6-6 and TRBJ2-5; D not resolved. Deletions cut 0 bases from V and 5 bases from J, with 10 bases between. The germline V gene encodes CDR1 MNHNY and CDR2 SVGAGI (reference sequence). CDR3 size: 14 residues. DNA of the CDR3: TGTGCCAGCAGTTACTCGACTGAACCCGAGACCCAGTACTTC. This encodes CASSYSTEPETQYF.

The chain joins TRBV27 to TRBJ2-2, with D possibly being TRBD2 (5 bases). There are 16 residues in the CDR3. Looked up from germline, CDR1 is MNHEY and CDR2 is SMNVEV (reference sequence). Trimming took off 3 bases at V and 6 bases at J, with 17 bases between the two ends. CDR3 bases: TGTGCCAGCAGTTTCAGCGACCGGCGGGTGTCCGGGGAGCTGTTTTTT. It codes for CASSFSDRRVSGELFF.

In nucleotides, the CDR3 is TGTGCCAGCAGTAAACTAGCGGGAGCTGCGAATGAGCAGTTCTTC. It encodes CASSKLAGAANEQFF. The chain uses TRBV7-9 and TRBJ2-1; 11 bases map to TRBD2. Germline V gene lookup returns CDR1 SEHNR and CDR2 FQNEAQ (reference sequence). V lost 6 bases and J lost 7; bases outside the gene matches: 8. The CDR3 has 15 residues.

A single count supports this clone. The chain links TRBV7-2 to TRBJ2-3, with 16 bases that match TRBD2. J lost 5 bases, V lost 4 bases, and 9 bases had no gene match. Germline CDR1 is SGHTA and CDR2 is FQGNSA. The CDR3 loop spans 18 amino acids. CDR3 residues: CASSSSEGLAGGLDTQYF. Here the CDR3 DNA reads TGTGCCAGCAGCTCCTCCGAGGGACTAGCGGGAGGGTTAGATACGCAGTATTTT.

This sequence joins TRBV10-1 and TRBJ2-7, with 8 positions matching TRBD1. The CDR3 extends over 15 amino acids. Losses at the gene ends were 1 base for V and 6 bases for J; bases not matched to a gene: 8. Germline CDR1 reads WNHNN; CDR2 reads SYGVQD (reference sequence). The chain's CDR3 is CASSEYSGQGCEQYF. The DNA for the CDR3 is TGCGCCAGCAGTGAGTACTCAGGACAGGGCTGCGAGCAGTACTTC.

This clone was seen only a few times. The chain couples TRBV4-1 to TRBJ1-3; D remains unclear. CDR3 length equals 14 residues. Trimming pared 1 base from V and 8 bases from J, leaving 12 bases between. Germline CDR1 and CDR2: MGHRA and YSYEKL. CDR3 amino acids: CASSQGVPGYTIYF. DNA for the CDR3: TGCGCCAGCAGCCAAGGTGTCCCGGGGTACACCATATATTTT.

The chain is built from TRBV7-8 and TRBJ1-2; D may be TRBD1 (5 bases). The V end was cut by 5 bases, the J end by 4 bases, with 20 bases between. The CDR3 is made up of 16 amino acids. Looked up from germline, CDR1 is SGHVS and CDR2 is FQNEAQ. CDR3 bases: TGTGCCAGCAGCCCAAGAATGACCGGGACTATCTATGGCTACACCTTC. Protein sequence: CASSPRMTGTIYGYTF.

The V gene is TRBV27, the J gene TRBJ1-2; 8 nucleotides match TRBD1. The junction had 4 bases not matched to a gene; V was cut back by 6 bases and J by 4 bases. From germline, CDR1 is MNHEY and CDR2 SMNVEV (reference sequence). The CDR3 covers 13 residues. CDR3 in amino acids: CASRYRGGYGYTF. The CDR3 DNA is TGTGCCAGCAGGTACAGGGGGGGCTATGGCTACACCTTC.

V gene TRBV27 combines with J gene TRBJ1-2, with TRBD1 identical over 8 bases. Germline lookup yields CDR1 MNHEY and CDR2 SMNVEV (reference sequence). V lost 2 bases and J lost 5; bases outside the gene matches: 4. The CDR3 is 14 residues long. The CDR3 protein is CASSLAGGGYGYTF. The CDR3 DNA reads TGTGCCAGCAGTTTAGCAGGGGGCGGATATGGCTACACCTTC.

The chain couples TRBV13 to TRBJ2-7; D possibly corresponds to TRBD1 (5 bases). The CDR3 is made up of 14 amino acids. Germline V lookup: CDR1 PRHDT, CDR2 FYEKMQ (reference sequence). Trimming removed 5 bases from V and 3 bases from J, with 14 bases in between. CDR3 bases: TGTGCCAGCAGCCCCTATGACAGAGACTACGAGCAGTACTTC. It yields the protein CASSPYDRDYEQYF.

The chain has TRBV18 and TRBJ2-7; D might be TRBD2 (5 bases). The germline CDR1 and CDR2 sequences are KGHSH and LQKENI. V was trimmed by 4 bases and J by 5 bases, leaving 27 bases between them. This CDR3 comprises 18 residues. In nucleotides, the CDR3 is TGTGCCAGCTCACTAGGAGTAGGCGGAGCGGATGTGGGCCACGAGCAGTACTTC. This codes for CASSLGVGGADVGHEQYF.

The V gene is TRBV5-6, the J gene TRBJ2-3; D perhaps matches TRBD2 (6 bases). The V gene's germline CDR1 is SGHDT and CDR2 YYEEEE. V dropped 6 bases and J dropped 4 bases, with 15 bases sitting between them. The CDR3 has 14 amino acids. The CDR3 region is CASTLDPGADTQYF. Here the CDR3 DNA reads TGTGCCAGCACCTTAGACCCGGGGGCAGATACGCAGTATTTT.

The chain is built from TRBV28 and TRBJ2-7; maybe TRBD1 (7 bases). The CDR3 is 20 amino acids. Germline V gene sequence: CDR1 MDHEN, CDR2 SYDVKM. V was cut by 8 bases and J by 9 bases, with 41 bases left in between. The CDR3 sequence: CASSGVKEGTAHFMLRGQYF. CDR3 DNA sequence: TGTGCCAGCTCGGGGGTAAAAGAGGGGACAGCACACTTTATGCTACGAGGGCAGTACTTC. Together with reference TRBV28 and TRBJ2-7, the CDR3 gives the full variable domain: DVKVTQSSRYLVKRTGEKVFLECVQDMDHENMFWYRQDPGLGLRLIYFSYDVKMKEKGDIPEGYSVSREKKERFSLILESASTNQTSMYLCASSGVKEGTAHFMLRGQYFGPGTRLTVT.

The chain carries TRBV7-2 and TRBJ2-3; TRBD1 agrees at 8 bases. The CDR3 has 14 amino acids. The V segment lost 3 bases and the J segment 5 bases; nucleotides outside the gene matches: 4. Germline CDR1 and CDR2: SGHTA and FQGNSA. Here the CDR3 reads CASSLDRAGDTQYF. The DNA for the CDR3 is TGTGCCAGCAGCTTGGACAGGGCGGGAGATACGCAGTATTTT.